This T cell receptor beta chain was recorded in a study of CD8+ T cells in alopecia areata. The study's findings and limits: Many expanded lesional clones remained in scalp and blood on tofacitinib.

Points on this clone: Its antigen is not known.

Reverse transcribed after extraction, RNA yielded cDNA as the sequencing template. Clones were sequenced by immunoSEQ multiplex PCR, and TCRdb holds only the in-frame ones, with some missing. The data contain 150,000 or so clones, about 71% of them seen just once; the ten biggest clones take up 0.7% to 1%. The CDR3 is made up of 15 amino acids. CDR1 GTSNPN and CDR2 SVGIG come from the germline V gene (reference sequence). With 0 bases removed from V and 0 bases from J, the gap between germline ends came to 8 bases. The treatment denotes: oral pan-JAK inhibitor, 5-10 mg twice daily. The rearrangement uses TRBV30 and TRBJ2-2; perhaps TRBD1 as D (6 bases). This receptor was taken from a human donor with alopecia areata. The sample was CD4+ T cells sorted from blood, taken at week 4, from a patient treated with tofacitinib. The CDR3 DNA reads TGTGCCTGGAGTGTAAACAGGGCGAACACCGGGGAGCTGTTTTTT. Protein sequence: CAWSVNRANTGELFF.